These T cell receptor beta chains were read from a single sample in a study of CD8+CD57+ T cells in acquired aplastic anemia. TCRdb re-called the reads with MiXCR, one entry per CDR3 protein. Of under 350,000 distinct CDR3 sequences listed, 45% to 65% are singletons. What was sequenced was sorted CD4+, CD8+, or CD8+CD57+ T cells (not recorded which) from PBMCs. These receptors were collected from a human donor with aplastic anemia. The CDR3 runs from the conserved cysteine through the conserved F or W. The D gene is left open where the match is weak. Size is stated for part of the rows, as once, few or many counts, or as a class when the clone is expanded.

-	TRBJ2-1	-	TRBV11-2	TGTGCCAGCAGCCTCCCCCCCGGTGAGCAGTTCTTC	CASSLPPGEQFF
-	TRBJ1-2	-	TRBV2	TGTGCTAGGTGGGGCAACTCTAACTATGGCTACACCTTC	CARWGNSNYGYTF
TRBD2	TRBJ2-7	-	TRBV5-1	TGCGCCAGCAGCTTAGGGCGGGAGGGACTCTACGAGCAGTACTTC	CASSLGREGLYEQYF
TRBD1	TRBJ1-4	-	TRBV24-1	TGTGCCACCAGTGAGCCCTTTGACAGGGAGGCAACTAATGAAAAACTGTTTTTT	CATSEPFDREATNEKLFF
TRBD1	TRBJ2-3	many	TRBV7-9	TGTGCCAGCAGCTCGGACAGGGGGTCCACAGATACGCAGTATTTT	CASSSDRGSTDTQYF
TRBD1	TRBJ2-1	-	TRBV7-9	TGTGCCAGCAGTAGACAGGGCTACAATGAGCAGTTCTTC	CASSRQGYNEQFF
TRBD1	TRBJ1-2	many	TRBV6-1	TGTGCCAGCAGTGAAAGGGGAACAGGGGGCTTGGGCTATGGCTACACCTTC	CASSERGTGGLGYGYTF
-	TRBJ1-3	many	TRBV6-5	TGTGCCAGCAGTTTTGGAGTAAACTCTGGAAACACCATATATTTT	CASSFGVNSGNTIYF
TRBD1	TRBJ2-1	many	TRBV19	TGTGCCAGTAGGAACCTCAGGACAGGGAGCGATTACAATGAGCAGTTCTTC	CASRNLRTGSDYNEQFF
-	TRBJ2-3	-	TRBV20-1	TGCAGTGCTAGAGAGGAAGGGGCAGGGATGGACACAGATACGCAGTATTTT	CSAREEGAGMDTDTQYF
-	TRBJ1-2	few	TRBV7-2	TGTGCCAGCAGCTCCTCAGTCTCCTTAGGGGCCTGGAACTATGGCTACACCTTC	CASSSSVSLGAWNYGYTF
TRBD1	TRBJ2-7	-	TRBV7-9	TGTGCCAGCGTGACAGGGGCGTACGAGCAGTACTTC	CASVTGAYEQYF
TRBD1	TRBJ1-6	-	TRBV20-1	TGCAGTGCTAGCGTGACAGGGGATAATAATTCACCCCTCCACTTT	CSASVTGDNNSPLHF
-	TRBJ1-2	-	TRBV5-1	TGTGCCAGCAGCCAGGGTATCAGGGTGCCCGGCTACACCTTC	CASSQGIRVPGYTF
TRBD1	TRBJ2-3	-	TRBV19	TGTGCCAGCAGACAGGGATTGGATACGCAGTATTTT	CASRQGLDTQYF
TRBD2	TRBJ2-1	many	TRBV3-1	TGTGCCAGCAGCCAATCGGGACTAGTCGTCAATGAGCAGTTCTTC	CASSQSGLVVNEQFF
TRBD2	TRBJ2-3	many	TRBV20-1	TGCAGTGCGCCTCGGGGGGGCGGAGATACGCAGTATTTT	CSAPRGGGDTQYF
TRBD1	TRBJ1-6	-	TRBV10-3	TGTGCCATCAGTGACCGGGACAGGGGGCCTTCACCCCTCCACTTT	CAISDRDRGPSPLHF